This T cell receptor (beta chain) comes out of a study of shared clonotypes between healthy human individuals. This clone was recorded only once. Its target is unknown. Only CD45RO-negative cells positively selected for CCR7 counted as naive CD8 cells, so terminally differentiated effector memory CD45RA+ cells were excluded. Only in-frame clones appear in the TCRdb table, and some are missing; sequencing was by immunoSEQ multiplex PCR. Altogether around 2,100,000 clones are present, roughly 94% being singletons, with the ten largest covering more than 0.95%. Study-level points and caveats: The study found lower generation probabilities in non-shared clonotypes than in those shared by all four donors.

The CDR3 contains 14 residues. V lost 3 bases and J 6 bases, leaving 11 bases between the germline ends. Per germline, CDR1 PRHDT and CDR2 FYEKMQ (reference sequence). This sequence originates from a man between 18 and 35 years old in good health. The chain employs TRBV13 and TRBJ2-2; a weak D match, TRBD2 (6 bases). Sequencing used naive CD8+ T cells sorted from blood. This CDR3 reads CASSLPSSAGELFF. The CDR3 DNA reads as TGTGCCAGCAGCTTGCCCTCTAGCGCCGGGGAGCTGTTTTTT.